The clone carrying this T cell receptor (beta chain) showed up just once. Its antigen is not known. This sample is drawn from a study of cytomegalovirus exposure and HLA in healthy donors. PCR primers comprised 60 Vbeta and 13 Jbeta primers. TCRdb keeps only in-frame clones here, not all; method: immunoSEQ multiplex PCR. The top ten hold 1.4% of the sample, which has tens of thousands of clones, around 78% seen once. General observations from the study: Immune exposure was documented only through CMV serostatus.

The CDR3 is made up of 14 amino acids. Trimming cost V 2 bases and J 6 bases, with 13 bases left between them. From germline, CDR1 is WSHSY and CDR2 SAAADI. This chain connects TRBV10-2 to TRBJ1-2; D is undetermined. The sequence derives from a female donor in good health and CMV-seronegative. The sequenced sample was PBMCs. The CDR3 DNA follows: TGCGCCAGCAGTGAGCACAGAGGGTCCGATGGCTACACCTTC. This gives the protein CASSEHRGSDGYTF.